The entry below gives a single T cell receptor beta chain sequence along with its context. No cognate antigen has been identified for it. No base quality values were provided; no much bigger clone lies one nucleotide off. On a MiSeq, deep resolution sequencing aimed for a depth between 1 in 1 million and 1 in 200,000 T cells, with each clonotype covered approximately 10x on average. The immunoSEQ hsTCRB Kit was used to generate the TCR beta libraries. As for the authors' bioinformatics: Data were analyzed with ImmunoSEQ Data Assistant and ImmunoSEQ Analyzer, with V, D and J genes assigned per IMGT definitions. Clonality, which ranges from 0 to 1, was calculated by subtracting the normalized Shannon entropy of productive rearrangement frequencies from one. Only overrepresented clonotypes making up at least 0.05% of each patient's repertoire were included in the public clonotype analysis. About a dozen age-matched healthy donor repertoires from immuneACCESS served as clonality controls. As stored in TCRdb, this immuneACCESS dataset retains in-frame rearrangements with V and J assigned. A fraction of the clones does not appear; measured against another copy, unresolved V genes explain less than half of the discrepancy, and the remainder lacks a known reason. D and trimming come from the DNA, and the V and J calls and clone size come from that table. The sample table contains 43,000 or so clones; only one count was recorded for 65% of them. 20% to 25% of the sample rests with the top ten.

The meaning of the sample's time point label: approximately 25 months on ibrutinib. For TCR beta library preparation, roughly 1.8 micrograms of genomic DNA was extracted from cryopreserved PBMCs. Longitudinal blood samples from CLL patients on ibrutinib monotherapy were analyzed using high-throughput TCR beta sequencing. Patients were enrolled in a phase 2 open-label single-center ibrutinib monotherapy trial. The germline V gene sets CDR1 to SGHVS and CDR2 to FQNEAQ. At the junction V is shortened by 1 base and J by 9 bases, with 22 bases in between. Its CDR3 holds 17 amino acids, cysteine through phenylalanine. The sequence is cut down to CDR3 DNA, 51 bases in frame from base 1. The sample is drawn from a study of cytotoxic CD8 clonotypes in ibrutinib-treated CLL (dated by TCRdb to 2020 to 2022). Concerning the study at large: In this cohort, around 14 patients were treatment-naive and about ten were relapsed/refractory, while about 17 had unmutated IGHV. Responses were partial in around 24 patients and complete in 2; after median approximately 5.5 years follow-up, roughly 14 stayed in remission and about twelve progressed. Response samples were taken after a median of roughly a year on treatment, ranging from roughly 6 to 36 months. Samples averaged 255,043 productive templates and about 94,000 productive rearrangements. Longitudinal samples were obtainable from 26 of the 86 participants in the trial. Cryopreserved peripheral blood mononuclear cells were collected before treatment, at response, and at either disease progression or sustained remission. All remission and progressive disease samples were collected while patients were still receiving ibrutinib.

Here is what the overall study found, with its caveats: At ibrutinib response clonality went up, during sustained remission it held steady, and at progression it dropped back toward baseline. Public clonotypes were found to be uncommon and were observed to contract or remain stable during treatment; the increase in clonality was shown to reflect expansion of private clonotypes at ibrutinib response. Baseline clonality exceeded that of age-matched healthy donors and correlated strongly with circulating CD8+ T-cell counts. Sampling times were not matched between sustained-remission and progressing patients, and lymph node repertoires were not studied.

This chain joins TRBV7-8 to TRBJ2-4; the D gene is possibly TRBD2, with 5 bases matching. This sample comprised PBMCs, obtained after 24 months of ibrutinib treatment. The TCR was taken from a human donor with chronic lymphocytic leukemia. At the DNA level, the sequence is TGTGCCAGCAGCTTAGGTAGACTGAGGCTAGCATCAAGCATTCAGTACTTC. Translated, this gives CASSLGRLRLASSIQYF.